This T cell receptor beta chain came from a study of long-term antiretroviral therapy in people with HIV (dated by TCRdb to 2021 to 2024). Context from the whole study: The earliest samples were collected about a decade before the 2015 WHO recommendation for immediate ART, when ART was typically delayed until CD4 counts fell. The cohort contributed roughly 200 cryopreserved PBMC samples from fewer than 35 adults with confirmed HIV infection, collected serially over a mean of approximately six years (range 1-12). About a third of the roughly 30 participants with HIV were female. A retrospective serial study tested whether changes in peripheral blood TRB repertoire composition and diversity were associated with ART initiation and durable HIV suppression. Test extractions of a monoclonal T-cell line alongside about 35 polyclonal samples showed no cross-contamination during QIAcube processing.

This clone has a single count. What this receptor recognizes is not known. Base qualities are not provided; no much larger clone lies one nucleotide away. V is trimmed back by 6 bases and J by 1 base, and the junction contains 7 bases that no gene match accounts for. The CDR3 covers 15 residues, taking in both the cysteine and the phenylalanine. Just CDR3 DNA is preserved here, 45 bases in frame from base 1. CDR1 ENHRY and CDR2 SYGVKD are derived from the germline V gene. The immunoSEQ hsTCRB v3.0 assay was used at survey level resolution to sequence the TRB variable region. A depth of about 35,000-50,000 T-cell genomes per sample was targeted for TRB sequencing. TRB libraries were pooled and sequenced on an Illumina MiSeq using a v3 150-cycle kit. In the paper's pipeline: Repertoire analysis was run in R within a reproducible Nextflow workflow that covered QC, data transformation and analysis. LymphoSeq2, an R package for AIRR-Seq data exploration, was used to implement custom analyses. A handful of samples that produced fewer than 5000 total TRB sequences were removed, so 188 HIV repertoires were analyzed. Among the 200 or so HIV repertoires that were kept, some 60 were collected before ART initiation and about 130 were collected after ART initiation. Repertoires were downsampled to 5000 TRB nucleotide sequences, with summary statistics averaged over 100 downsampling iterations. The analysis kept only TRB sequences whose CDR3 regions were at least seven amino acids long. Two measures captured diversity: a Shannon entropy-derived clonality score and the Gini coefficient. In repertoire networks, the top 5000 CDR3 amino acid sequences were linked whenever an edit distance of one separated two sequences. For TRB CDR3 amino acid sequences, antigen specificity groups and MHC restriction were predicted with GLIPH2. To flag known CMV, EBV, HIV or tissue antigen associations, CDR3 amino acid sequences were matched against VDJdb and McPAS-TCR. Pre-ART, post-ART and control groups were compared with Wilcoxon signed-rank tests and Holm-Bonferroni correction. In its TCRdb copy, this immuneACCESS table keeps in-frame sequences only and misses some clones. Where compared with another copy, unresolved V genes explain less than half of these, and the others have no known cause. The V and J calls and clone size come from that table; D and trimming were worked out from the DNA. The sample table shows around 16,000 clones, and 90% to 95% are seen once. Clones ranked in the top ten supply under 5.5% of the sample.

To be included, a participant needed at least one PBMC sample from before ART initiation plus at least two post-ART samples. All participants with HIV were treated in the United States of America. Before DNA extraction, cryopreserved samples of about 0.95-10 million PBMC were thawed and washed. At the time of the earliest PBMC sample for each participant with HIV, ages ranged from roughly 23 to 60 years. Per participant, PBMC samples came from 1-4 timepoints prior to ART initiation and 2-8 timepoints following ART initiation, for a median of 7 samples. Serial HIV viral load, CD4+ T-cell count, ART history and demographic data were obtained for every participant. Genomic DNA was extracted from unsorted PBMC with a Qiagen kit on a QIAcube, processed in batches of 12 samples. Study-level results and caveats: Starting ART was linked to a significant rise in TRB diversity, yet even with long-term ART the diversity remained significantly lower than in transplant donor controls. Inferences about post-ART repertoire changes were limited because no data were available on ART adherence, viral resistance or therapy changes. Limited PBMC availability meant only the TCR beta chain was sequenced, without alpha chain pairing. Expanded TRB clones identified before ART initiation dominated the repertoire at all time points, although this dominance fluctuated and declined in many PLHIV after ART. Narrower CDR3 length ranges were observed in HIV repertoires than in controls, and an antigen-experienced repertoire with only a slight naive shift after ART was suggested by the network structure. Samples dated from the mid-2000s to the late 2010s, and the ART regimens used may be less effective than current ones. Because cell numbers in pre-ART samples were limited, unsorted PBMC were profiled instead of sorted CD4+ and CD8+ T cells.

This clonotype was obtained from a woman aged 45-59 years with HIV. The chain is encoded by TRBV10-3 joined to TRBJ2-7; 9 central nucleotides agree with TRBD1. The source material was unsorted PBMCs, sampled about 6 years after starting antiretroviral therapy. CDR3 reads: CAIRTGGLSSYEQYF. DNA sequence: TGTGCCATCAGAACAGGGGGCCTTAGTTCCTACGAGCAGTACTTC.